These 31 T cell receptor beta chains share one sample of origin, sequenced in a study of T cells in Graves' hyperthyroidism and ophthalmopathy. There were TCR beta CDR3 regions amplified from RNA transcripts. Initially, a first-round RT-PCR of the TCR CDR3 employed the HTBI primer set. From the multiplex PCR reads, TCRdb called clonotypes with MiXCR, one entry per CDR3 protein. The sample lists over 450,000 distinct CDR3 sequences; 13% to 15% were seen once. The specimen sequenced was blood. All receptors derive from a woman aged 18-30 years with Graves' hyperthyroidism.

This clonotype was seen at least ten times. The chain combines TRBV2 with TRBJ1-2, with D perhaps TRBD1 (6 bases). This CDR3 has 13 amino acids. V lost 4 bases and J lost 6, with 12 bases in between. Looked up from germline, CDR1 is SNHLY and CDR2 is FYNNEI. CDR3 in amino acids: CASSGQGIHGYTF. CDR3 in DNA: TGTGCCAGCAGTGGCCAGGGGATCCATGGCTACACCTTC.

J is TRBJ1-1 and V is TRBV7-9; D may be TRBD1 (5 bases). The CDR3 spans 14 residues. V was pared by 3 bases and J by 4 bases, with 12 bases between. CDR1 is SEHNR, CDR2 FQNEAQ, per germline (reference sequence). CDR3 in amino acids: CASSFNSGLTEAFF. DNA for the CDR3: TGTGCCAGCAGCTTCAATTCAGGGCTCACTGAAGCTTTCTTT.

This clonotype was counted ten times or more. The chain combines TRBV20-1 with TRBJ2-3, with D perhaps matching TRBD2 (6 bases). The length of the CDR3 is 15 residues. Between the trimmed V and J ends, which lost 1 base and 2 bases, there was a span of 13 bases. From germline, CDR1 is DFQATT and CDR2 SNEGSKA (reference sequence). Here the CDR3 DNA reads TGCAGTGCTAGAGTTAGGGCGGGGTACACAGATACGCAGTATTTT. Translating gives CSARVRAGYTDTQYF.

Notes on this clonotype: Just one base apart from a much larger clone, this may be a read error. The chain couples TRBV14 to TRBJ2-2; 9 bases line up with TRBD1. Germline assignment: CDR1 SGHDN and CDR2 FVKESK. This CDR3 comprises 16 residues. CDR3 nucleotide sequence: TGTGCCAGCAGCTCCGGACAGGGGCTACTTGCCGGGGATCTGTTTTTT. As protein: CASSSGQGLLAGDLFF.

A remark on this clonotype: A much larger clone sits a single nucleotide away, making a read error possible. The chain employs TRBV6-2 or TRBV6-3 and TRBJ2-3; 12 bases map to TRBD2. The germline V gene encodes CDR1 MNHEY and CDR2 SVGEGT. CDR3 length: 18 amino acids. The ends lost 6 bases at V and 1 base at J; junction bases unmatched: 11. CDR3 nucleotide sequence: TGTGCCAGCAGCCGAGGGGCTAGCGGGAGGGCCGGCACAGATACGCAGTATTTT. Translating gives CASSRGASGRAGTDTQYF.

This clonotype was detected ten times or more. V gene TRBV19 combines with J gene TRBJ2-7, with 7 bases fitting TRBD2. The germline gives CDR1 LNHDA, CDR2 SQIVND (reference sequence). V lost 7 bases, J lost 4 bases, and 16 bases stayed unmatched. The CDR3 extends over 16 amino acids. CDR3 sequence reads: CASTPTGGLGAYEQYF. The CDR3 DNA is TGTGCCAGTACCCCGACGGGAGGCCTCGGGGCTTACGAGCAGTACTTC.

The J gene is TRBJ2-1, the V gene TRBV27, with 10 nucleotides matching TRBD2. Germline assignment: CDR1 MNHEY and CDR2 SMNVEV (reference sequence). V dropped 7 bases and J dropped 1; count of bases not matched to a gene: 7. The CDR3 totals 16 residues. DNA of the CDR3: TGTGCCAGCATCCCTAGCGGGAGAGGATCCTACAATGAGCAGTTCTTC. It specifies CASIPSGRGSYNEQFF.

In its sample, this clonotype was seen once. The rearrangement links TRBV18 to TRBJ1-1, with D maybe TRBD1 (5 bases). V was clipped by 1 base and J by 7 bases, with 10 bases between them. The CDR3 is made up of 13 amino acids. The V gene's germline CDR1 is KGHSH and CDR2 LQKENI. The CDR3 spells CASSPQRGGEAFF. In DNA form, the CDR3 reads TGTGCCAGCTCACCACAAAGGGGCGGTGAAGCTTTCTTT.

This clonotype was counted ten times or more. The chain has TRBV5-1 and TRBJ2-1; D is possibly TRBD1 or TRBD2 (5 bases each). Per the germline V gene, CDR1 is SGHRS and CDR2 is YFSETQ. Trimming left V 5 bases short and J 6 bases short, with 12 bases between. CDR3 length: 13 amino acids. The chain's CDR3 is CASRFEGSNEQFF. CDR3 sequence (DNA): TGCGCCAGCAGATTTGAGGGGAGCAATGAGCAGTTCTTC.

This clonotype turned up a few times. The J gene is TRBJ1-1, the V gene TRBV5-1; a possible D gene is TRBD1 (5 bases). Germline V gene data show CDR1 as SGHRS and CDR2 as YFSETQ. V lost 4 bases and J lost 5, with 15 bases in between. CDR3 length: 14 amino acids. CDR3 in amino acids: CASSPGEGRTEAFF. The DNA for the CDR3 is TGCGCCAGCAGCCCGGGCGAGGGGAGGACTGAAGCTTTCTTT.

This clonotype was seen many times. V and J are TRBV6-1 and TRBJ2-7; D may be TRBD2 (6 bases). Trimming shortened V by 5 bases and J by 3 bases, and 11 bases separated the two germline ends. CDR1 and CDR2 from the germline V gene are MNHNS and SASEGT. The CDR3 totals 13 residues. CDR3 sequence: CASSRRRDYEQYV. DNA of the CDR3: TGTGCCAGCAGTCGCCGGCGGGACTACGAGCAGTACGTC.

This clonotype came up many times. The rearrangement uses TRBV9 and TRBJ2-2; D is ambiguous. Trimming pared 0 bases from V and 1 base from J, leaving 10 bases between. Per the germline V gene, CDR1 is SGDLS and CDR2 is YYNGEE. The CDR3 contains 16 residues. CDR3 amino acids: CASSVAAGLNTGELFF. As DNA, the CDR3 is TGTGCCAGCAGCGTAGCGGCAGGCCTGAACACCGGGGAGCTGTTTTTT.

The chain uses TRBV5-1 and TRBJ2-3, with 13 bases fitting TRBD2. Germline CDR1 reads SGHRS; CDR2 reads YFSETQ. The CDR3 is made up of 18 amino acids. V trimming: 4 bases; J trimming: 3 bases; junction bases outside the gene matches: 11. CDR3 amino acids: CASSRRTSGREGTDTQYF. The CDR3 bases are TGCGCCAGCAGCAGGCGGACTAGCGGGAGAGAGGGAACAGATACGCAGTATTTT.

This clonotype has a handful of counts. A much bigger clone sits one base away, suggesting this may be a read error. This chain uses TRBV5-1 with TRBJ2-1; 14 nucleotides match TRBD2. Near its end, the DNA agrees better with TRBJ2-7, so the J call may be wrong. CDR1 is SGHRS and CDR2 is YFSETQ in the germline V gene. There are 19 residues in the CDR3. For the CDR3, the DNA is TGCGCCAGCAGCTTGGCACCGTGGACTAGCGGGAGGACCTACAATGAGCAGTACTTC. This encodes CASSLAPWTSGRTYNEQYF.

There are many counts of this clonotype. This sequence joins TRBV9 and TRBJ2-5, with 7 positions matching TRBD1. This CDR3 is built from 15 residues. Germline CDR1 is SGDLS and CDR2 is YYNGEE. With V trimmed by 3 bases and J by 2 bases, 7 bases remained unmatched. The CDR3 loop reads CASSAGGGQQETQYF. In DNA form, the CDR3 reads TGTGCCAGCAGCGCGGGTGGGGGACAGCAAGAGACCCAGTACTTC.

This clonotype showed up many times. The V gene is TRBV20-1, the J gene TRBJ2-1; TRBD2 matches 9 bases. This CDR3 spans 15 amino acids. After removal of 5 bases from V and 5 bases from J, the junction contained 10 bases not matched to a gene. Germline CDR1 and CDR2: DFQATT and SNEGSKA (reference sequence). The CDR3 spells CSAPQLAGGNNEQFF. The CDR3 DNA reads TGCAGTGCTCCCCAATTGGCGGGAGGGAACAATGAGCAGTTCTTC.

This clonotype was counted only a few times. The chain joins TRBV7-9 to TRBJ2-1, with D tentatively TRBD2 (6 bases). V gave up 8 bases and J gave up 5 bases, with 16 bases separating them. CDR3 length: 14 amino acids. Germline CDR1 and CDR2: SEHNR and FQNEAQ (reference sequence). CDR3 loop: CASSLAGNNNEQFF. Here the CDR3 DNA reads TGTGCCAGCTCTCTGGCGGGAAATAACAATGAGCAGTTCTTC.

In its sample, this clonotype was seen many times. V and J are TRBV12-3 or TRBV12-4 and TRBJ1-2; D gene ambiguous. V lost 6 bases to trimming and J lost 7 bases, with 15 bases between them. There are 13 residues in the CDR3. In DNA form, the CDR3 reads TGTGCCAGCAGCCGTCTAAAAGGGTTTGGCTACACCTTC. Translation gives CASSRLKGFGYTF.

At least ten counts were recorded for this clonotype. This sequence joins TRBV25-1 and TRBJ1-6; D is perhaps TRBD1 (5 bases). CDR1 is MGHDK and CDR2 is SYGVNS in the germline V gene. Deletions cut 4 bases from V and 7 bases from J, with 17 bases between. The CDR3 has 16 amino acids. The chain's CDR3 is CASSGGGSPLNSPLHF. The CDR3 nucleotides are TGTGCCAGCAGTGGGGGGGGATCCCCCCTGAATTCACCCCTCCACTTT.

The V gene is TRBV2, the J gene TRBJ1-1; D gene ambiguous. Germline V lookup: CDR1 SNHLY, CDR2 FYNNEI. Trimming cost V 6 bases and J 2 bases, with 16 bases left between them. This CDR3 comprises 15 residues. The CDR3 is CASSPFRGVNTEAFF. The DNA for the CDR3 is TGTGCCAGCAGCCCCTTTCGGGGAGTTAACACTGAAGCTTTCTTT. Variable domain in full (rest from reference TRBV2 and TRBJ1-1): EPEVTQTPSHQVTQMGQEVILRCVPISNHLYFYWYRQILGQKVEFLVSFYNNEISEKSEIFDDQFSVERPDGSNFTLKIRSTKLEDSAMYFCASSPFRGVNTEAFFGQGTRLTVV.

This clonotype was seen at least ten times. This chain uses TRBV30 with TRBJ2-2; D possibly corresponds to TRBD2 (5 bases). The CDR3 covers 14 residues. In germline, CDR1 is GTSNPN, CDR2 SVGIG (reference sequence). V was trimmed by 2 bases and J by 1 base, leaving 8 bases between them. CDR3: CAWSRGLNTGELFF. CDR3 nucleotide sequence: TGTGCCTGGAGTCGCGGGTTGAACACCGGGGAGCTGTTTTTT.

The gene calls are TRBV2 and TRBJ1-4; weak D call: TRBD1 (5 bases). The CDR3 covers 15 residues. Trimming removed 7 bases from V and 8 bases from J, with 20 bases in between. Germline values: CDR1 SNHLY, CDR2 FYNNEI. The CDR3 DNA reads as TGTGCCAGCAACTCGGGGGAAAGGGAAAGCGAAAAACTGTTTTTT. The encoded protein is CASNSGERESEKLFF.

The CDR3: CASSFVGPTYEQYF. CDR3 DNA: TGTGCCAGCAGTTTCGTCGGCCCGACCTACGAGCAGTACTTC. The chain couples TRBV27 to TRBJ2-7; D not resolved. Trimming shortened V by 3 bases and J by 2 bases, and 11 bases separated the two germline ends. The CDR3 consists of 14 residues. Germline V CDR1 and CDR2: MNHEY, SMNVEV (reference sequence).

This clonotype was counted between two and nine times. This chain links TRBV20-1 with TRBJ2-3, with a possible D match to TRBD2 (6 bases). The germline V gene encodes CDR1 DFQATT and CDR2 SNEGSKA (reference sequence). This CDR3 spans 14 amino acids. V shed 6 bases and J shed 2 bases, with 15 bases lying between them. CDR3 in amino acids: CSATAGLITDTQYF. The CDR3 DNA sequence: TGCAGTGCCACAGCGGGTCTTATCACAGATACGCAGTATTTT.

This clonotype was seen ten or more times. J is TRBJ2-7 and V is TRBV2, with a tentative D call TRBD2 (5 bases). The CDR3 has 14 amino acids. CDR1 SNHLY and CDR2 FYNNEI come from the germline V gene. Trimming pared 7 bases from V and 0 bases from J, leaving 13 bases between. DNA of the CDR3: TGTGCCAGCAAAACCCTAGCCGCCTCCTACGAGCAGTACTTC. Translation gives CASKTLAASYEQYF.

This clonotype was found many times. The J gene is TRBJ1-6, the V gene TRBV6-5; D is possibly TRBD1 (6 bases). The V end lost 2 bases, the J end lost 4 bases, and 12 bases lay between the germline ends. The CDR3 contains 16 residues. Germline lookup yields CDR1 MNHEY and CDR2 SVGAGI. Here the CDR3 reads CASSYTVTGYNSPLHF. Written as DNA, the CDR3 is TGTGCCAGCAGTTACACCGTGACAGGATATAATTCACCCCTCCACTTT.

V and J are TRBV24-1 and TRBJ2-2, with TRBD2 matching 7 bases. V lost 9 bases and J lost 4; bases outside the gene matches: 10. Per germline, CDR1 KGHDR and CDR2 SFDVKD. CDR3 size: 15 residues. CDR3: CATEGWGGTTGELFF. The CDR3 DNA follows: TGTGCCACCGAAGGGTGGGGGGGAACCACCGGGGAGCTGTTTTTT.

This clonotype was seen at least ten times. The rearrangement joins TRBV10-3 to TRBJ2-7; 8 bases are shared with TRBD1. The CDR3 extends over 15 amino acids. J gave up 5 bases and V 4 bases, and 10 bases lay outside the gene matches. Germline V CDR1 and CDR2: ENHRY, SYGVKD. The CDR3 reads CAISVGQGAGHEQYF. CDR3 DNA sequence: TGTGCCATCAGTGTCGGACAGGGAGCGGGCCACGAGCAGTACTTC.

This clonotype occurred many times. The V gene is TRBV7-9, the J gene TRBJ2-5, with TRBD1 as a possible D gene (6 bases). Trimming stripped 6 bases from V and 1 base from J, with 12 bases between. This CDR3 spans 14 amino acids. The germline V gene encodes CDR1 SEHNR and CDR2 FQNEAQ (reference sequence). The CDR3 sequence is CASRRQAIQETQYF. The CDR3 DNA reads as TGTGCCAGCAGGCGACAGGCTATCCAAGAGACCCAGTACTTC. The full variable domain, in which reference TRBV7-9 and TRBJ2-5 provide the parts outside the CDR3, is DTGVSQNPRHKITKRGQNVTFRCDPISEHNRLYWYRQTLGQGPEFLTYFQNEAQLEKSRLLSDRFSAERPKGSFSTLEIQRTEQGDSAMYLCASRRQAIQETQYFGPGTRLLVL.

This clonotype has ten or more counts. The chain employs TRBV5-1 and TRBJ2-3; possible D gene TRBD1, 6 bases. V dropped 3 bases and J dropped 0 bases, with 14 bases sitting between them. The germline V gene has CDR1 SGHRS and CDR2 YFSETQ. The CDR3 covers 16 residues. CDR3 amino acids: CASSSDGQLSTDTQYF. The CDR3 nucleotides read TGCGCCAGCAGCTCGGACGGACAGTTAAGCACAGATACGCAGTATTTT.

This clonotype showed up many times. This sequence joins TRBV28 and TRBJ2-3, with TRBD1 as a possible D gene (6 bases). V shed 7 bases and J shed 10 bases, with 21 bases lying between them. Germline CDR1 MDHEN, CDR2 SYDVKM. CDR3 length equals 14 residues. The DNA for the CDR3 is TGTGCCAGCATCGACAGGAGCCTATCTGAGGCGCAGTATTTT. This translates into CASIDRSLSEAQYF.